This T cell receptor (beta chain) was identified in a study of blood T cell repertoires in COVID-19. Original processing notes: From reference gene primer amplification, estimates of nucleated cell counts were derived. Generated by immunoSEQ multiplex PCR, the TCRdb table keeps only in-frame clones and is missing some. From that table come the V and J calls and clone size; the DNA was used to work out D and trimming. The top ten hold approximately 2.5% of the sample, which has some 320,000 clones, about 88% seen once. The receptor was isolated from a man in his sixties who had recovered from COVID-19. Sequenced input: PBMCs or T cells enriched from blood (not recorded which).

The CDR3 nucleotides read TGTGCCAGCAGCACAGGGACAGGGGTTGGCTACACCTTC. It translates to CASSTGTGVGYTF. The J gene is TRBJ1-2, the V gene TRBV12-3 or TRBV12-4; 10 bases align to TRBD1. The CDR3 is made up of 13 amino acids. Trimming at V came to 6 bases and at J to 7 bases, leaving 5 bases not matched to a gene.